The entry below describes one T cell receptor beta chain. These data are taken from a study of T cell changes during pregnancy in multiple sclerosis. Assay: immunoSEQ multiplex PCR; the TCRdb copy retains only in-frame clones and omits some. This table holds 35,000 to 45,000 clones, roughly 93% found once. The origin of this receptor is a female donor with multiple sclerosis, enrolled in a pregnancy study. The sample consisted of CD4+ T cells from peripheral blood mononuclear cells, taken in the first trimester of pregnancy.

The CDR3 loop reads CASSVGGTEAFF. The CDR3 nucleotides are TGTGCCAGCAGCGTAGGAGGGACTGAAGCTTTCTTT. V is TRBV9 and J is TRBJ1-1, with unresolved D. CDR3 size: 12 residues. Trimming removed 0 bases at V and 5 bases at J, with 5 bases between. Germline V CDR1 and CDR2: SGDLS, YYNGEE.